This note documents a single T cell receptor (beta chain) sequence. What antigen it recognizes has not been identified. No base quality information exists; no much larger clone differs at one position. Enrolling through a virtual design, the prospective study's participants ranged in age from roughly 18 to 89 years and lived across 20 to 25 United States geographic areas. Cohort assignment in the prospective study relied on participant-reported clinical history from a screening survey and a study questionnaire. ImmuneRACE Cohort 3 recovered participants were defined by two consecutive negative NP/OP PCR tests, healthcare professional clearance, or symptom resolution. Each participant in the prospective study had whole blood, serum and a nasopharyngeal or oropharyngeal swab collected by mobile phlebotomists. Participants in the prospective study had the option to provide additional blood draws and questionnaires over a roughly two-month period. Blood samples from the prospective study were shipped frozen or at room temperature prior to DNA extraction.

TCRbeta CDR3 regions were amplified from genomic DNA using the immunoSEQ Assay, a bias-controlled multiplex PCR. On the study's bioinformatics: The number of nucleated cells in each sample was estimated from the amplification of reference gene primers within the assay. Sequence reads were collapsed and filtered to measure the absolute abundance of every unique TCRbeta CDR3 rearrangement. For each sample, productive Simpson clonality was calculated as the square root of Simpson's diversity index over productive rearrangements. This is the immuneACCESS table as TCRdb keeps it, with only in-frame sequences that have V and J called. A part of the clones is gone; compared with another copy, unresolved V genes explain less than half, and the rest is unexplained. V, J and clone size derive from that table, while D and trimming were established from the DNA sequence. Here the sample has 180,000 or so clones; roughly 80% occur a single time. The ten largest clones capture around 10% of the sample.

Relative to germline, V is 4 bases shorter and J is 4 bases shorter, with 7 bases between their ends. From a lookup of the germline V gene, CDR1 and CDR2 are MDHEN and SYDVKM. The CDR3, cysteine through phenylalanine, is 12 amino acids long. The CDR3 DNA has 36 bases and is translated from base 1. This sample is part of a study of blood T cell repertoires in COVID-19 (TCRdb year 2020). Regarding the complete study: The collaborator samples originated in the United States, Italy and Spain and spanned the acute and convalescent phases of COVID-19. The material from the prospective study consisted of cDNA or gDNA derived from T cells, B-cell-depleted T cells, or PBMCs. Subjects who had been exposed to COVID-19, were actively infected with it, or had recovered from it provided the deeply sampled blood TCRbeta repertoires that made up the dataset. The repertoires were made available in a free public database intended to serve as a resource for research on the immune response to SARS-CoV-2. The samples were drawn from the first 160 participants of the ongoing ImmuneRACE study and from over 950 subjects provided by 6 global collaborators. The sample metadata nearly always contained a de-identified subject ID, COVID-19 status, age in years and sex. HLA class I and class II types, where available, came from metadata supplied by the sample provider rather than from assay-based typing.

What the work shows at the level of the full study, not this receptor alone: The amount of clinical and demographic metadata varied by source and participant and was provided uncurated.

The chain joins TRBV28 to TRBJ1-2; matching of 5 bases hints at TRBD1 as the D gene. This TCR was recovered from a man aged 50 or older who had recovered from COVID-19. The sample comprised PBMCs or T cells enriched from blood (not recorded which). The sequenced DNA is TGTGCCAGCAGTTCGGGGGTCTATGGCTACACCTTC. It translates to CASSSGVYGYTF.